This T cell receptor (delta chain) was obtained from a study of gamma-delta chains in newborns, infants, children. For the study at large: Microbial exposure reportedly drives polyclonal innate γδ T cell expansion after birth.

This CDR3 has 18 amino acids. V gave up 1 base and J gave up 2 bases, with 20 bases separating them. CDR1 is TSWWSYY and CDR2 is QGS in the germline V gene. TCRdb ran CATT on the reads. The data show roughly 5,400 delta-chain clones, approximately 3.5% seen once. This TCR was recovered from a child who was a newborn, infant or young child, either healthy, febrile or measles-vaccinated (not recorded which). Sequencing input: blood. The chain recombines TRDV1 with TRDJ1, with a weak D call TRDD2 (6 bases). The CDR3 spells CALGERLLRPWDTDKLIF. The CDR3 DNA reads TGTGCTCTTGGGGAACGTCTCCTACGTCCCTGGGATACCGATAAACTCATCTTT.